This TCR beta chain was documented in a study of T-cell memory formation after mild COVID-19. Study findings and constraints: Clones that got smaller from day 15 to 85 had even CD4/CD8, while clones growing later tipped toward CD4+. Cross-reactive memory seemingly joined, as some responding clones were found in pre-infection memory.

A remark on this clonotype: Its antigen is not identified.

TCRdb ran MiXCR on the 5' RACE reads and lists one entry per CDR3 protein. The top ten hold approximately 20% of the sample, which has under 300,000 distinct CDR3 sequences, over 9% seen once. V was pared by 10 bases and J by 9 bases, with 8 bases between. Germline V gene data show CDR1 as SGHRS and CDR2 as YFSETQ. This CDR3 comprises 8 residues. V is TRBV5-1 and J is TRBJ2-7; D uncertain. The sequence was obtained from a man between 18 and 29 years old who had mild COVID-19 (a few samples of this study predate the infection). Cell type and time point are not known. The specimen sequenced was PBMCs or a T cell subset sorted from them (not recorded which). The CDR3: CARIGQYF. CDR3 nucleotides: TGCGCCCGGATAGGGCAGTACTTC.